This T cell receptor beta chain comes out of a study of shared clonotypes between healthy human individuals. To note about this clone: Its antigen is currently unknown. Other DNA sequences within the sample encode an identical CDR3.

Study-wide findings and caveats: Sampling covered nothing but blood. Tissue TCR repertoires likely differ from those found in blood.

The CDR3 is 12 residues long. Germline V gene lookup returns CDR1 MDHEN and CDR2 SYDVKM. With 3 bases removed from V and 4 bases from J, the gap between germline ends came to 4 bases. Original analysis: Filtering was not the same, since immunoSEQ gave junction-only sequences without quality scores. Libraries were prepared by immunoSEQ multiplex PCR; TCRdb keeps only in-frame clonotypes and omits some of them. V and J calls and clone size are those listed in that table; D and trimming were worked out from the DNA. The data show around 750,000 clones, roughly 70% seen once. Donors included only healthy HIV-negative adults lacking recent acute infections or vaccinations. A split of CD4+ cells into CD45RA+ naive and CD45RA-negative memory subsets was performed.

The rearrangement joins TRBV28 to TRBJ1-5, with D unclear. The TCR was taken from a woman in her 30s in good health. Sequencing used memory CD4+ T cells sorted from blood. The subset is: CD45RA-negative fraction. CDR3 sequence (DNA): TGTGCCAGCAGTTTTTTAAATCAGCCCCAGCATTTT. This sequence encodes CASSFLNQPQHF.